The 29 T cell receptor beta chains presented below share a single source sample, sequenced in a study of immune cell composition in non-small cell lung cancer. Clones were read by immunoSEQ multiplex PCR, and TCRdb kept only the in-frame ones, dropping some. The sample records around 10,000 clones, around 62% being singletons. Sequencing was done on a sample of lung tumor tissue. These TCRs come from a human donor with non-small cell lung cancer.

The chain carries TRBV7-2 and TRBJ2-1, with 14 bases that match TRBD2. V was clipped by 1 base and J by 5 bases; unmatched bases: 4. The CDR3 covers 17 residues. Germline CDR1 is SGHTA and CDR2 is FQGNSA. This CDR3 reads CASSLGRTSGRHNEQFF. As DNA, the CDR3 is TGTGCCAGCAGCTTAGGCCGGACTAGCGGGAGGCACAATGAGCAGTTCTTC.

There are a few counts of this clone. The chain uses TRBV7-2 and TRBJ2-7, with TRBD2 matching 10 bases. The germline V gene encodes CDR1 SGHTA and CDR2 FQGNSA. After removal of 1 base from V and 2 bases from J, the junction contained 2 bases not matched to a gene. The length of the CDR3 is 15 residues. The CDR3 nucleotides are TGTGCCAGCAGCTTAGAACTAGCGGGACCCTACGAGCAGTACTTC. The encoded protein is CASSLELAGPYEQYF.

The rearrangement uses TRBV4-3 and TRBJ2-7, with D possibly being TRBD1 (6 bases). The germline V gene has CDR1 LGHNA and CDR2 YSLEER. The CDR3 sequence is 13 residues long. V gave up 0 bases and J gave up 7 bases, with 10 bases separating them. The CDR3 DNA is TGCGCCAGCAGCCAAGATCGGCAGGGGGAGCAGTACTTC. This codes for CASSQDRQGEQYF.

This chain joins TRBV4-1 and TRBJ1-1; 11 bases fit TRBD1. Per the germline V gene, CDR1 is MGHRA and CDR2 is YSYEKL. V lost 5 bases to trimming and J lost 5 bases; unmatched junction nucleotides: 10. This CDR3 comprises 16 residues. The CDR3 is CASSKKRDRGYTEAFF. For the CDR3, the DNA is TGCGCCAGCAGCAAGAAACGGGACAGGGGGTATACTGAAGCTTTCTTT.

The chain couples TRBV27 to TRBJ2-7; 13 positions agree with TRBD2. V shed 6 bases and J 1 base; nucleotides not matched to a gene: 9. The CDR3 has 17 residues. Germline V lookup: CDR1 MNHEY, CDR2 SMNVEV (reference sequence). The CDR3, as DNA: TGTGCCAGCAGCCAGGGACTAGCGGGATTCGGTTCCTACGAGCAGTACTTC. It translates to CASSQGLAGFGSYEQYF.

The V gene is TRBV5-4, the J gene TRBJ2-7, with 10 positions matching TRBD1. Unmatched junction bases numbered 5, after V lost 1 base and J lost 4 bases. Germline V lookup: CDR1 SGHNT, CDR2 YYREEE (reference sequence). The CDR3 loop spans 15 amino acids. For the CDR3, the DNA is TGTGCCAGCAGCTTGCCTGGGACAGGGGCGTACGAGCAGTACTTC. It translates to CASSLPGTGAYEQYF.

The rearrangement links TRBV29-1 to TRBJ2-3; 7 nucleotides match TRBD1. The J segment lost 3 bases and the V segment lost 6 bases, leaving 9 bases of the junction unmatched. CDR3 length: 14 amino acids. Germline lookup yields CDR1 SQVTM and CDR2 ANQGSEA. CDR3 in DNA: TGCAGCGTCAGCCGTACAGGGGCAACAGATACGCAGTATTTT. Protein: CSVSRTGATDTQYF.

V is TRBV6-1 and J is TRBJ1-1; TRBD1 might be the D (6 bases). With 7 bases removed from V and 2 bases from J, the gap between germline ends came to 11 bases. This CDR3 has 13 residues. Germline V gives CDR1 MNHNS, CDR2 SASEGT. CDR3 sequence: CASIIQGNTEAFF. The CDR3, as DNA: TGTGCCAGCATTATACAGGGAAACACTGAAGCTTTCTTT.

The CDR3 nucleotides read TGCGCCAGCAGCTCTACCTGGGGGGGAGATACGACCCAGTACTTC. This gives the protein CASSSTWGGDTTQYF. The chain carries TRBV5-1 and TRBJ2-5; 7 bases fit TRBD2. Germline V gives CDR1 SGHRS, CDR2 YFSETQ. This CDR3 has 15 amino acids. The junction had 12 bases not matched to a gene; V was cut back by 3 bases and J by 7 bases.

The chain uses TRBV6-1 and TRBJ2-7; 13 bases agree with TRBD2. In germline, CDR1 is MNHNS, CDR2 SASEGT. After removal of 10 bases from V and 5 bases from J, the junction contained 5 bases not matched to a gene. The CDR3 is 13 amino acids. The CDR3 coding sequence is TGTGCCACCCTCGGACTAGCGGGAGACGAGCAGTACTTC. It translates to CATLGLAGDEQYF.

The rearrangement uses TRBV6-1 and TRBJ2-7; no reliable D call. Germline CDR1 is MNHNS and CDR2 is SASEGT. Trimming stripped 3 bases from V and 5 bases from J, with 5 bases between. CDR3 length: 11 amino acids. CDR3 bases: TGTGCCAGCAGTGATCTTGACGAGCAGTACTTC. It specifies CASSDLDEQYF.

The gene calls are TRBV5-1 and TRBJ2-7; 11 bases match TRBD2. Per the germline V gene, CDR1 is SGHRS and CDR2 is YFSETQ. Germline trimming cut 3 bases from V and 2 bases from J; bases unmatched to any gene: 7. The CDR3 is 16 residues long. Written as DNA, the CDR3 is TGCGCCAGCAGCTCTCTGGGGACTAGCGGTACCTACGAGCAGTACTTC. Protein: CASSSLGTSGTYEQYF. The variable domain in full, completed from reference TRBV5-1 and TRBJ2-7, reads KAGVTQTPRYLIKTRGQQVTLSCSPISGHRSVSWYQQTPGQGLQFLFEYFSETQRNKGNFPGRFSGRQFSNSRSEMNVSTLELGDSALYLCASSSLGTSGTYEQYFGPGTRLTVT.

Comments on this clone: The DNA is left out, because the CDR3 cannot be placed on it with certainty; the CDR3 is given as TCRdb lists it. The chain carries TRBV2 and TRBJ2-1; the DNA was not used to check the table's D call, TRBD2. Per germline, CDR1 SNHLY and CDR2 FYNNEI. 15 amino acids form the CDR3, both terminal residues included. CDR3 loop: CASILGGDDHNEQFF.

The J gene is TRBJ2-1, the V gene TRBV5-6; tentatively, D is TRBD2 (7 bases). The CDR3 extends over 14 amino acids. Germline-derived CDR1 and CDR2 are SGHDT and YYEEEE. V lost 3 bases, J lost 7 bases, and 14 bases lay in between. The CDR3 DNA reads TGTGCCAGCAGCTCCCGGGGGGCTGGGAATGAGCAGTTCTTC. It translates to CASSSRGAGNEQFF. The full variable domain, with the rest looked up from reference TRBV5-6 and TRBJ2-1, is DAGVTQSPTHLIKTRGQQVTLRCSPKSGHDTVSWYQQALGQGPQFIFQYYEEEERQRGNFPDRFSGHQFPNYSSELNVNALLLGDSALYLCASSSRGAGNEQFFGPGTRLTVL.

This clone has more than one count but fewer than ten. The genes are TRBV7-8 and TRBJ1-1; D unclear. The CDR3 has 12 residues. From germline, CDR1 is SGHVS and CDR2 FQNEAQ. The V end was cut by 2 bases, the J end by 5 bases, with 6 bases between. The CDR3 loop is CASSLSGTEAFF. CDR3 sequence (DNA): TGTGCCAGCAGCTTATCGGGGACTGAAGCTTTCTTT.

This clone has only one observation. The V call is TRBV4-2, the J call TRBJ2-6; D not resolved. CDR1 LGHNA and CDR2 YNFKEQ come from the germline V gene. V was pared by 2 bases and J by 4 bases, with 9 bases between. The CDR3 runs 15 residues. The CDR3 nucleotides are TGTGCCAGCAGCCAAAGAACAACCGGGGCCAACGTCCTGACTTTC. This encodes CASSQRTTGANVLTF.

V gene TRBV29-1 combines with J gene TRBJ2-5, with 7 bases that match TRBD1. The germline V gene has CDR1 SQVTM and CDR2 ANQGSEA. V lost 4 bases, J lost 1 base, and 9 bases stayed unmatched. This CDR3 spans 15 amino acids. Here the CDR3 DNA reads TGCAGCGTTGTAGGGGGCAACACCGTCCAAGAGACCCAGTACTTC. Its protein product is CSVVGGNTVQETQYF.

The rearrangement uses TRBV2 and TRBJ1-5, with D perhaps matching TRBD1 (5 bases). The V gene's germline CDR1 is SNHLY and CDR2 FYNNEI. The CDR3 extends over 14 amino acids. The V and J ends lost 7 bases and 6 bases respectively, with 16 bases between them. The CDR3 bases are TGTGCCAGCACCCTGGGGGAGGGCGGTCAGCCCCAGCATTTT. The encoded protein is CASTLGEGGQPQHF.

The rearrangement uses TRBV9 and TRBJ1-2; 8 bases are a match to TRBD1. CDR1 is SGDLS, CDR2 YYNGEE, per germline. CDR3 length: 15 amino acids. J gave up 3 bases and V 1 base, and 5 bases lay outside the gene matches. The CDR3 reads CASSVLSDRDYGYTF. CDR3 sequence (DNA): TGTGCCAGCAGCGTACTATCGGACAGGGACTATGGCTACACCTTC.

This chain links TRBV11-3 with TRBJ2-1; 7 bases fit TRBD2. The CDR3 loop spans 15 amino acids. The germline V gene has CDR1 SGHNT and CDR2 YENEEA. Trimming removed 1 base from V and 3 bases from J; junction bases left unmatched: 3. The CDR3 is CASSLGGTNYNEQFF. In nucleotides, the CDR3 is TGTGCCAGCAGCTTAGGGGGGACTAACTACAATGAGCAGTTCTTC.

In this sample, this clone turned up a few times. The rearrangement uses TRBV30 and TRBJ2-1; 7 nucleotides line up with TRBD2. Trimming took 3 bases from V and 8 from J; bases not matched to a gene: 13. Germline V CDR1 and CDR2: GTSNPN, SVGIG (reference sequence). The CDR3 length is 15 residues. CDR3 sequence: CAWSGVGGRVDEQFF. CDR3 nucleotides: TGTGCCTGGAGCGGGGTAGGCGGGAGAGTAGATGAGCAGTTCTTC.

The V call is TRBV29-1, the J call TRBJ1-1; D remains unclear. Trimming took off 4 bases at V and 1 base at J, with 4 bases between the two ends. Germline CDR1 SQVTM, CDR2 ANQGSEA. The CDR3 length is 11 residues. DNA for the CDR3: TGCAGCGTTGCGAGGAACACTGAAGCTTTCTTT. Translating it yields CSVARNTEAFF.

J is TRBJ2-5 and V is TRBV6-4, with 7 bases lining up with TRBD1. The CDR3 contains 13 residues. Germline trimming cut 3 bases from V and 4 bases from J; bases unmatched to any gene: 2. CDR1 is MRHNA, CDR2 SNTAGT, per germline. CDR3 sequence (DNA): TGTGCCAGCAGTGAGTACAGGGGAGAGACCCAGTACTTC. As protein: CASSEYRGETQYF.

In this sample, this clone turned up a few times. V gene TRBV5-1 combines with J gene TRBJ2-1, with D perhaps TRBD2 (5 bases). Germline values: CDR1 SGHRS, CDR2 YFSETQ. Between the trimmed V and J ends, which lost 7 bases and 2 bases, there was a span of 16 bases. There are 15 residues in the CDR3. The CDR3 sequence: CASSLGGSTYNEQFF. The DNA for the CDR3 is TGCGCCAGCTCCTTAGGTGGGAGTACCTACAATGAGCAGTTCTTC.

This sequence joins TRBV10-3 and TRBJ1-1; no clear D gene. Deletions cut 3 bases from V and 5 bases from J, with 10 bases between. Germline CDR1 ENHRY, CDR2 SYGVKD. CDR3 length equals 13 residues. This CDR3 is CAISDRGWTEAFF. The CDR3 region has the DNA TGTGCCATCAGTGATCGGGGTTGGACTGAAGCTTTCTTT.

The rearrangement links TRBV5-3 to TRBJ2-7, with D possibly TRBD2 on 6 matching bases. TRBV5-3 is an ORF for which the function is uncertain. This CDR3 comprises 14 residues. The V end lost 5 bases, the J end lost 2 bases, and 14 bases lay between the germline ends. For the CDR3, the DNA is TGTGCCAGAAGTTCCTGGCGGGGAGCCTACGAGCAGTACTTC. Its protein product is CARSSWRGAYEQYF.

By sample share, this clone is medium-sized (0.01 to 0.1%). CDR3 protein: CASSARDSYEQYF. The CDR3 DNA reads as TGTGCCAGCAGCGCCCGGGACTCCTACGAGCAGTACTTC. The chain recombines TRBV7-2 with TRBJ2-7; possibly TRBD2 for D (5 bases). Germline V gene data show CDR1 as SGHTA and CDR2 as FQGNSA. Trimming pared 5 bases from V and 0 bases from J, leaving 8 bases between. The CDR3 has 13 residues.

This clone was seen just once. V gene TRBV27 combines with J gene TRBJ2-5; weak D call: TRBD1 (6 bases). With 6 bases removed from V and 2 bases from J, the gap between germline ends came to 10 bases. Looked up from germline, CDR1 is MNHEY and CDR2 is SMNVEV (reference sequence). CDR3 size: 13 residues. Here the CDR3 DNA reads TGTGCCAGCAGAATGACAGGTCAAGAGACCCAGTACTTC. As protein: CASRMTGQETQYF.

This clone was observed a few times. This sequence joins TRBV30 and TRBJ2-7, with 7 bases that match TRBD1. The CDR3 sequence is 13 residues long. The V and J ends lost 3 bases and 4 bases, in that order; junction bases with no gene match: 6. Germline loops: CDR1 GTSNPN, CDR2 SVGIG (reference sequence). As DNA, the CDR3 is TGTGCCTGGAGATTAGAGGGGGCATACGAGCAGTACTTC. Translating it yields CAWRLEGAYEQYF. The whole variable domain, remainder taken from reference TRBV30 and TRBJ2-7, is SQTIHQWPATLVQPVGSPLSLECTVEGTSNPNLYWYRQAAGRGLQLLFYSVGIGQISSEVPQNLSASRPQDRQFILSSKKLLLSDSGFYLCAWRLEGAYEQYFGPGTRLTVT.